The 10 T cell receptor beta chains reported below all come from one sample, sequenced in a study of T cells in Graves' hyperthyroidism and ophthalmopathy. TCR beta CDR3 region amplification was performed from RNA transcripts. TCR CDR3 underwent first-round RT-PCR with the HTBI primer set. Each CDR3 protein is one row after TCRdb ran MiXCR on the multiplex PCR reads. The repertoire holds 190,000 or so distinct CDR3 sequences, with 18% as singletons. The sequencing sample was made of blood. The origin of the receptors is a man aged 35 to 55 with Graves' hyperthyroidism.

This clonotype was recorded a few times. This sequence joins TRBV10-3 and TRBJ1-5; D ambiguous. The V end was cut by 3 bases, the J end by 3 bases, with 15 bases between. Germline CDR1 and CDR2: ENHRY and SYGVKD. This CDR3 region has 16 residues. This CDR3 is CAISEGRPENNQPQHF. For the CDR3, the DNA is TGTGCCATCAGTGAAGGGCGTCCAGAGAACAATCAGCCCCAGCATTTT.

This clonotype occurred many times. This chain joins TRBV2 and TRBJ1-5; tentatively, D is TRBD1 (5 bases). Germline lookup yields CDR1 SNHLY and CDR2 FYNNEI. The CDR3 has 15 residues. Trimming stripped 3 bases from V and 3 bases from J, with 12 bases between. CDR3 coding DNA: TGTGCCAGCAGTGATCTAAGGGGAATCAATCAGCCCCAGCATTTT. Encoded protein: CASSDLRGINQPQHF.

This clonotype was counted ten times or more. V is TRBV7-9 and J is TRBJ2-2; no clear D gene. The CDR3 is 15 amino acids. Germline V CDR1 and CDR2: SEHNR, FQNEAQ (reference sequence). Between the trimmed V and J ends, which lost 5 bases and 1 base, there was a span of 11 bases. In nucleotides, the CDR3 is TGTGCCAGCAGCCGAAGACAAGGGAACACCGGGGAGCTGTTTTTT. It is translated as CASSRRQGNTGELFF.

This clonotype was seen ten or more times. V is TRBV19 and J is TRBJ2-3, with 9 bases that match TRBD1. CDR1 is LNHDA, CDR2 SQIVND, per germline (reference sequence). J lost 3 bases, V lost 5 bases, and 6 bases had no gene match. This CDR3 contains 15 residues. The CDR3 reads CASSPQQGATDTQYF. The CDR3 DNA reads as TGTGCCAGTAGTCCGCAACAGGGGGCTACAGATACGCAGTATTTT. Using reference TRBV19 and TRBJ2-3 for the parts outside the CDR3, the full variable domain is DGGITQSPKYLFRKEGQNVTLSCEQNLNHDAMYWYRQDPGQGLRLIYYSQIVNDFQKGDIAEGYSVSREKKESFPLTVTSAQKNPTAFYLCASSPQQGATDTQYFGPGTRLTVL.

V gene TRBV5-4 combines with J gene TRBJ1-1; 7 nucleotides agree with TRBD1. Germline values: CDR1 SGHNT, CDR2 YYREEE (reference sequence). Trimming cost V 3 bases and J 6 bases; bases outside gene matches: 8. This CDR3 region has 14 residues. CDR3 nucleotides: TGTGCCAGCAGCTCGACAGGGAGTACCTCTGAAGCTTTCTTT. Its translation is CASSSTGSTSEAFF.

This chain uses TRBV7-6 with TRBJ1-5, with D unresolved. This CDR3 is built from 13 residues. The V gene lost 0 bases and the J gene lost 5 bases, with 5 bases spanning the gap. In germline, CDR1 is SGHVS, CDR2 FNYEAQ. Written as DNA, the CDR3 is TGTGCCAGCAGCTTAGCAGGTGATCAGCCCCAGCATTTT. Translation gives CASSLAGDQPQHF. The full variable domain, completed using reference TRBV7-6 and TRBJ1-5, is GAGVSQSPRYKVTKRGQDVALRCDPISGHVSLYWYRQALGQGPEFLTYFNYEAQQDKSGLPNDRFSAERPEGSISTLTIQRTEQRDSAMYRCASSLAGDQPQHFGDGTRLSIL.

A few counts support this clonotype. The DNA of the CDR3 is TGCGCCAGCAGCCAAGGGGCAGCCTACACCGGGGAGCTGTTTTTT. This gives the protein CASSQGAAYTGELFF. V and J are TRBV4-3 and TRBJ2-2; no definite D call. CDR3 length: 15 amino acids. Germline lookup yields CDR1 LGHNA and CDR2 YSLEER. V lost 1 base and J 3 bases, leaving 9 bases between the germline ends.

This clonotype was seen at least ten times. The rearrangement joins TRBV11-2 to TRBJ2-1; D might be TRBD1 or TRBD2, each matching 5 bases. The CDR3 length is 13 residues. Trimming shortened V by 0 bases and J by 10 bases, and 10 bases separated the two germline ends. CDR1 is SGHAT and CDR2 is FQNNGV in the germline V gene. CDR3 DNA sequence: TGTGCCAGCAGCTTAGAGAGGGGAGAGGAGCAGTTCTTC. Translation gives CASSLERGEEQFF.

The V call is TRBV20-1, the J call TRBJ2-7; 7 bases fit TRBD1. The CDR3 sequence is 15 residues long. Looked up from germline, CDR1 is DFQATT and CDR2 is SNEGSKA (reference sequence). V lost 6 bases and J lost 0; bases outside the gene matches: 11. CDR3 DNA sequence: TGCAGTGCCGTTCCCGCGACAGGGAGCTCCTACGAGCAGTACTTC. This codes for CSAVPATGSSYEQYF.

This clonotype occurred many times. The V and J genes are TRBV7-2 and TRBJ2-3; D is perhaps TRBD2 (5 bases). Germline V lookup: CDR1 SGHTA, CDR2 FQGNSA. The CDR3 extends over 14 amino acids. The V and J ends lost 1 base and 3 bases respectively, with 8 bases between them. The CDR3 is CASSLVGGTDTQYF. The CDR3 DNA reads as TGTGCCAGCAGCTTAGTAGGCGGGACAGATACGCAGTATTTT.